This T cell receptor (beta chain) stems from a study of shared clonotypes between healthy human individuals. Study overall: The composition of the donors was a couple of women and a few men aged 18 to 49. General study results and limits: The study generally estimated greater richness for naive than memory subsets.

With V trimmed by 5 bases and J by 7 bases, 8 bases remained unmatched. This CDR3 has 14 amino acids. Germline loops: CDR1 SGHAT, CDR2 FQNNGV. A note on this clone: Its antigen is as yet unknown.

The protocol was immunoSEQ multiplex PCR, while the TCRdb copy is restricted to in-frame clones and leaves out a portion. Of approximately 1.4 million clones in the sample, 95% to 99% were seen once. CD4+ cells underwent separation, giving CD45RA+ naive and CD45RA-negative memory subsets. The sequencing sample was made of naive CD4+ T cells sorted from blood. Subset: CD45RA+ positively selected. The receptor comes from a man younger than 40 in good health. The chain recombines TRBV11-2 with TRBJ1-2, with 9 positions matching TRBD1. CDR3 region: CASSLRDRVAGYTF. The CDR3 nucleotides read TGTGCCAGCAGCCTCCGGGACAGGGTTGCTGGCTACACCTTC.